These T cell receptor beta chains were read from a single sample in a study of identical twins. TCRdb analysed the 5' RACE reads with MiXCR anew, one entry per CDR3 protein. Among under 300,000 distinct CDR3 sequences, over 9.5% were seen once, and the ten largest hold 4% to 5%. The data also belong to a second study, concerning yellow fever vaccine responses in identical twins.

Sequencing used memory (CD45RO+) T cells sorted from blood. The receptors come from a woman aged 18-29 years in good health. The CDR3 runs from the conserved cysteine through the conserved F or W. The D gene is left open where the match is weak. Not every row has a clone size; where given, it reads once, few, many or a size class.

size: NA; D: TRBD2; V: TRBV15; J: TRBJ2-5; CDR3: CATSRVFPGGPSWETQYF; DNA: TGTGCCACCAGCAGAGTATTCCCGGGGGGGCCTAGTTGGGAGACCCAGTACTTC
size: NA; D: TRBD2; V: TRBV20-1; J: TRBJ2-1; CDR3: CSARKTSNNEQFF; DNA: TGCAGTGCTAGAAAGACTAGCAACAATGAGCAGTTCTTC
size: NA; D: TRBD1; V: TRBV30; J: TRBJ2-1; CDR3: CAWSPPGTGAGQFF; DNA: TGTGCCTGGAGTCCACCGGGAACAGGGGCCGGGCAGTTCTTC
size: NA; D: NA; V: TRBV3-1; J: TRBJ2-7; CDR3: CASRGLGSRSYEQYF; DNA: TGTGCCAGCAGAGGGTTAGGGTCGCGATCCTACGAGCAGTACTTC
size: NA; D: TRBD2; V: TRBV28; J: TRBJ2-3; CDR3: CASRGVAGAFGTQYF; DNA: TGTGCCAGCAGGGGAGTAGCGGGGGCATTCGGTACGCAGTATTTT
size: few; D: TRBD2; V: TRBV2; J: TRBJ2-3; CDR3: CASSEGLGGGYTDTQYF; DNA: TGTGCCAGCAGTGAAGGATTGGGGGGGGGATACACAGATACGCAGTATTTT
size: NA; D: NA; V: TRBV29-1; J: TRBJ2-6; CDR3: CSVSLSGTPFPGANVLTF; DNA: TGCAGCGTTTCCCTCTCCGGGACTCCTTTTCCTGGGGCCAACGTCCTGACTTTC
size: few; D: TRBD2; V: TRBV6-2/TRBV6-3; J: TRBJ2-7; CDR3: CASEREGSSYEQYF; DNA: TGTGCCAGCGAGCGGGAGGGTTCCTCCTACGAGCAGTACTTC
size: NA; D: TRBD2; V: TRBV6-5; J: TRBJ2-5; CDR3: CASSYGSGGTAQYF; DNA: TGTGCCAGCAGTTACGGTAGCGGGGGGACGGCCCAGTACTTC
size: few; D: NA; V: TRBV20-1; J: TRBJ2-1; CDR3: CSAARVRDQQTYNEQFF; DNA: TGCAGTGCCGCCAGGGTTCGGGATCAACAGACCTACAATGAGCAGTTCTTC
size: many; D: TRBD2; V: TRBV6-4; J: TRBJ2-3; CDR3: CASSVTPSGGSDTQYF; DNA: TGTGCCAGCAGTGTCACCCCTAGCGGGGGATCAGATACGCAGTATTTT
size: few; D: NA; V: TRBV11-2; J: TRBJ2-6; CDR3: CASSLDRVSGANVLTF; DNA: TGTGCCAGCAGCTTAGATCGGGTATCTGGGGCCAACGTCCTGACTTTC
size: NA; D: TRBD1; V: TRBV20-1; J: TRBJ2-3; CDR3: CSAREGTGGAITDTQYF; DNA: TGCAGTGCTAGAGAGGGGACAGGGGGCGCGATTACAGATACGCAGTATTTT
size: many; D: NA; V: TRBV7-2; J: TRBJ2-7; CDR3: CASSLYLIEDHEQYF; DNA: TGTGCCAGCAGCTTATATTTGATCGAGGACCACGAGCAGTACTTC
size: NA; D: TRBD2; V: TRBV7-3; J: TRBJ2-3; CDR3: CASSLRPAGVGNRGRASADTQYF; DNA: TGTGCCAGCAGCTTAAGACCCGCGGGTGTGGGGAATCGGGGGAGGGCCAGTGCAGATACGCAGTATTTT
size: NA; D: TRBD1; V: TRBV19; J: TRBJ1-2; CDR3: CASRITGGNYGYTF; DNA: TGTGCCAGTAGGATTACAGGGGGGAACTATGGCTACACCTTC
size: NA; D: NA; V: TRBV1; J: TRBJ1-3; CDR3: CTSSQDWGNGNTIYF; DNA: NA
size: NA; D: TRBD1; V: TRBV18; J: TRBJ2-7; CDR3: CASSPKQGPTLNEQYF; DNA: TGTGCCAGCTCACCAAAACAGGGGCCTACCCTTAACGAGCAGTACTTC
size: many; D: NA; V: TRBV5-1; J: TRBJ2-2; CDR3: CASSLSTANTGELFF; DNA: TGCGCCAGCAGCTTGTCTACAGCGAACACCGGGGAGCTGTTTTTT
size: NA; D: TRBD2; V: TRBV20-1; J: TRBJ2-3; CDR3: CGARDETSGVPQYF; DNA: TGCGGTGCTAGAGATGAGACTAGCGGGGTTCCGCAGTATTTT
size: NA; D: NA; V: TRBV3-1; J: TRBJ2-1; CDR3: CASSPLLRSEQFF; DNA: TGTGCCAGCAGCCCCCTCTTACGTAGCGAGCAGTTCTTC
size: few; D: NA; V: TRBV5-4; J: TRBJ2-5; CDR3: CASSLELAETQYF; DNA: TGTGCCAGCAGCTTGGAGCTAGCGGAGACCCAGTACTTC
size: few; D: TRBD1; V: TRBV29-1; J: TRBJ2-2; CDR3: CSVDIGDRDRGRITGELFF; DNA: TGCAGCGTTGATATAGGCGACCGGGACAGGGGGCGAATCACCGGGGAGCTGTTTTTT
size: NA; D: NA; V: TRBV20-1; J: TRBJ2-7; CDR3: CSARIPLAGESSYEQYF; DNA: TGCAGTGCTAGGATCCCCCTCGCCGGAGAAAGCTCCTACGAGCAGTACTTC
size: NA; D: TRBD2; V: TRBV6-2/TRBV6-3; J: TRBJ2-5; CDR3: CASSGTRMAETQYF; DNA: TGTGCCAGCAGTGGGACTAGAATGGCGGAGACCCAGTACTTC
size: NA; D: NA; V: TRBV5-1; J: TRBJ2-3; CDR3: CASSDSLVRGDTQYF; DNA: TGCGCCAGCAGCGACTCTTTGGTGAGGGGGGATACGCAGTATTTT
size: NA; D: NA; V: TRBV5-1; J: TRBJ1-6; CDR3: CASSLRGINSPLHF; DNA: TGCGCCAGCAGCTTAAGGGGAATAAATTCACCCCTCCACTTT
size: NA; D: NA; V: TRBV12-3/TRBV12-4; J: TRBJ2-1; CDR3: CASSLLGEFNEQFF; DNA: TGTGCCAGCAGTTTACTAGGAGAATTCAATGAGCAGTTCTTC
size: NA; D: NA; V: TRBV10-3; J: TRBJ1-2; CDR3: CAITDDNYGYTF; DNA: TGTGCCATCACCGACGACAACTATGGCTACACCTTC
size: NA; D: TRBD1; V: TRBV10-3; J: TRBJ2-3; CDR3: CAISESGTGGKYTQYF; DNA: TGTGCCATCAGTGAGTCCGGGACAGGGGGTAAATATACGCAGTATTTT
size: NA; D: NA; V: TRBV6-5; J: TRBJ1-4; CDR3: CASSSGGRPEKLFF; DNA: TGTGCCAGCAGTTCCGGGGGGCGCCCTGAAAAACTGTTTTTT
size: few; D: TRBD2; V: TRBV27; J: TRBJ2-1; CDR3: CASRTGGTSGGQSSYNEQFF; DNA: TGTGCCAGCAGGACCGGGGGGACTAGCGGGGGGCAGAGCTCCTACAATGAGCAGTTCTTC
size: NA; D: TRBD1; V: TRBV3-1; J: TRBJ2-3; CDR3: CASSRDRGPTDTQYF; DNA: TGTGCCAGCAGCCGGGACAGGGGGCCCACAGATACGCAGTATTTT
size: NA; D: TRBD1; V: TRBV7-6; J: TRBJ2-7; CDR3: CASSLARTGDTYEQYF; DNA: TGTGCCAGCAGCTTAGCGCGGACAGGGGACACCTACGAGCAGTACTTC
size: many; D: TRBD2; V: TRBV29-1; J: TRBJ2-1; CDR3: CSVEGGDYPGDEQFF; DNA: TGCAGCGTTGAAGGGGGGGACTACCCTGGGGATGAGCAGTTCTTC
size: NA; D: TRBD2; V: TRBV6-1; J: TRBJ2-3; CDR3: CASSTQAGAGTDTQYF; DNA: TGTGCCAGCAGTACACAGGCGGGAGCGGGAACAGATACGCAGTATTTT
size: NA; D: TRBD1; V: TRBV27; J: TRBJ2-3; CDR3: CATRTGWIPDTQYF; DNA: TGTGCCACCAGGACAGGATGGATCCCAGATACGCAGTATTTT
size: NA; D: TRBD2; V: TRBV6-5; J: TRBJ2-2; CDR3: CASSYTLGGRDTGELFF; DNA: TGTGCCAGCAGTTACACCCTAGGCGGGAGGGACACCGGGGAGCTGTTTTTT
size: NA; D: TRBD1; V: TRBV7-2; J: TRBJ2-4; CDR3: CASSPSGQGWNIQYF; DNA: TGTGCCAGCAGCCCATCCGGACAGGGGTGGAACATTCAGTACTTC
size: few; D: NA; V: TRBV20-1; J: TRBJ2-7; CDR3: CSGRASELLEQYF; DNA: TGCAGTGGTCGGGCTTCGGAGCTTCTCGAGCAGTACTTC
size: NA; D: TRBD1; V: TRBV7-3; J: TRBJ2-5; CDR3: CASSSHAGQGGETQYF; DNA: TGTGCCAGCAGCTCCCACGCCGGACAGGGGGGGGAGACCCAGTACTTC
size: few; D: NA; V: TRBV2; J: TRBJ2-7; CDR3: CASSMSEQYF; DNA: TGTGCCAGTAGTATGTCCGAGCAGTACTTC
size: NA; D: TRBD1; V: TRBV5-1; J: TRBJ2-4; CDR3: CASSLPTGEVKNIQYF; DNA: TGCGCCAGCAGCTTACCGACAGGGGAGGTCAAAAACATTCAGTACTTC
size: few; D: TRBD2; V: TRBV20-1; J: TRBJ2-1; CDR3: CSARAPVAGDVGEQFF; DNA: TGCAGTGCTAGAGCCCCGGTAGCGGGGGATGTTGGTGAGCAGTTCTTC
size: NA; D: NA; V: TRBV19; J: TRBJ2-7; CDR3: CASSPTAESYEQYF; DNA: TGTGCCAGTAGTCCCACGGCAGAATCCTACGAGCAGTACTTC
size: NA; D: NA; V: TRBV6-5; J: TRBJ2-3; CDR3: CASSYSLGGGTDTQYF; DNA: TGTGCCAGCAGTTACTCGTTGGGGGGTGGCACAGATACGCAGTATTTT
size: NA; D: NA; V: TRBV5-1; J: TRBJ2-2; CDR3: CASRSGTTNTGELFF; DNA: TGCGCCAGCAGATCCGGGACAACGAACACCGGGGAGCTGTTTTTT
size: once; D: TRBD2; V: TRBV5-5; J: TRBJ2-7; CDR3: CASSLGEGSGEQYF; DNA: TGTGCCAGCAGCTTGGGGGAGGGTTCGGGTGAGCAGTACTTC
size: many; D: NA; V: TRBV20-1; J: TRBJ1-2; CDR3: CSARDKVLNYGYTF; DNA: TGCAGTGCTAGAGATAAAGTCTTAAACTATGGCTACACCTTC
size: few; D: NA; V: TRBV7-6; J: TRBJ2-1; CDR3: CASRPSVGNEQFF; DNA: TGTGCCAGCAGACCCTCGGTAGGGAATGAGCAGTTCTTC
size: few; D: NA; V: TRBV6-6; J: TRBJ2-1; CDR3: CASSPVSYNEQFF; DNA: TGTGCCAGCAGCCCAGTCTCCTACAATGAGCAGTTCTTC
size: many; D: TRBD2; V: TRBV20-1; J: TRBJ2-7; CDR3: CSARDRAGALSYEQYF; DNA: TGCAGTGCTAGAGACAGAGCGGGAGCCCTCTCCTACGAGCAGTACTTC